This entry lists 11 T cell receptor beta chains sequenced from one sample in a study of T cells in Graves' hyperthyroidism and ophthalmopathy. Amplification yielded TCR beta CDR3 regions, with RNA transcripts as the source. The TCR CDR3 first-round RT-PCR relied on the HTBI primer set. TCRdb itself ran the multiplex PCR reads through MiXCR, one entry per CDR3 protein. This sample has 650,000 to 850,000 distinct CDR3 sequences, with approximately 19% found just once. The sequenced material came from blood. The receptors originated from a woman aged 45-60 years with Graves' hyperthyroidism that later progressed to Graves' ophthalmopathy.

This clonotype was seen only a few times. The rearrangement joins TRBV12-3 or TRBV12-4 to TRBJ1-1, with unresolved D. The length of the CDR3 is 12 residues. Trimming removed 8 bases at V and 6 bases at J, with 13 bases between. CDR3 in amino acids: CASERTRSEAFF. CDR3 sequence (DNA): TGTGCCAGCGAAAGAACGAGGTCTGAAGCTTTCTTT.

There are many counts of this clonotype. J is TRBJ2-1 and V is TRBV12-3 or TRBV12-4, with D possibly being TRBD2 (6 bases). The CDR3 totals 15 residues. V dropped 4 bases and J dropped 4 bases, with 14 bases sitting between them. The CDR3 protein is CASSWGLPNYNEQFF. As DNA, the CDR3 is TGTGCCAGCAGTTGGGGACTGCCGAATTACAATGAGCAGTTCTTC.

A few counts support this clonotype. The V and J genes are TRBV6-2 or TRBV6-3 and TRBJ1-1; no clear D. CDR3 length equals 16 residues. Trimming pared 0 bases from V and 0 bases from J, leaving 11 bases between. From germline, CDR1 is MNHEY and CDR2 SVGEGT. CDR3 amino acids: CASSYSQLGMNTEAFF. CDR3 DNA: TGTGCCAGCAGTTACTCCCAGTTAGGCATGAACACTGAAGCTTTCTTT.

This clonotype was found a few times. At one end, the junction sequence differs from germline, possibly due to a read error. The chain employs TRBV6-1 and TRBJ2-7, with a tentative D call TRBD2 (5 bases). The CDR3 is made up of 13 amino acids. In germline, CDR1 is MNHNS, CDR2 SASEGT. The CDR3 here is CASSEALVHEQCF. The DNA of the CDR3 is TGTGCCAGCAGTGAAGCACTAGTCCACGAGCAGTGCTTC.

This clonotype was seen repeatedly, ten times or more. The chain couples TRBV2 to TRBJ2-5; TRBD2 might be the D (7 bases). The germline V gene has CDR1 SNHLY and CDR2 FYNNEI. Trimming stripped 6 bases from V and 5 bases from J, with 19 bases between. The CDR3 runs to 15 residues. This CDR3 is CASRRPGGRLETQYF. CDR3 DNA: TGTGCCAGCAGACGCCCGGGGGGCCGGTTGGAGACCCAGTACTTC. The variable domain in full, completed from reference TRBV2 and TRBJ2-5, reads EPEVTQTPSHQVTQMGQEVILRCVPISNHLYFYWYRQILGQKVEFLVSFYNNEISEKSEIFDDQFSVERPDGSNFTLKIRSTKLEDSAMYFCASRRPGGRLETQYFGPGTRLLVL.

This clonotype was seen at least ten times. The chain has TRBV7-6 and TRBJ2-4; D is undetermined. The CDR3 length is 12 residues. Trimming removed 0 bases from V and 6 bases from J, with 3 bases in between. Germline values: CDR1 SGHVS, CDR2 FNYEAQ. This chain's CDR3 is CASSLAPNIQYF. CDR3 DNA: TGTGCCAGCAGCTTAGCGCCAAACATTCAGTACTTC.

The chain is built from TRBV19 and TRBJ1-5; possible D gene TRBD1, 6 bases. CDR3 size: 13 residues. V lost 5 bases and J 7 bases, leaving 12 bases between the germline ends. Germline assignment: CDR1 LNHDA and CDR2 SQIVND (reference sequence). CDR3 DNA: TGTGCCAGTAGTTTCGCAGGGGAGCAGCCCCAGCATTTT. Its protein product is CASSFAGEQPQHF.

In its sample, this clonotype was seen many times. The V gene is TRBV30, the J gene TRBJ1-1; D might be TRBD1 (6 bases). The CDR3 loop spans 13 amino acids. Per the germline V gene, CDR1 is GTSNPN and CDR2 is SVGIG (reference sequence). V lost 4 bases to trimming and J lost 5 bases, with 14 bases between them. The DNA of the CDR3 is TGTGCCTGGAAGGGCAGGGGAAATACTGAAGCTTTCTTT. Translated, it gives CAWKGRGNTEAFF.

This clonotype was observed a few times. The J gene is TRBJ2-5, the V gene TRBV6-1; D is possibly TRBD1 (6 bases). This CDR3 contains 12 residues. The V gene's germline CDR1 is MNHNS and CDR2 SASEGT. V dropped 6 bases and J dropped 5 bases, with 10 bases sitting between them. The CDR3 spells CASRGARETQYF. CDR3 bases: TGTGCCAGCAGGGGGGCCCGGGAGACCCAGTACTTC.

The table lists this clonotype with many counts. The chain has TRBV20-1 and TRBJ2-5; D possibly matches TRBD1 or TRBD2 (5 bases each). CDR1 and CDR2 from the germline V gene are DFQATT and SNEGSKA (reference sequence). The CDR3 is 13 amino acids. Trimming stripped 3 bases from V and 4 bases from J, with 12 bases between. This chain's CDR3 is CSARIAGTETQYF. The CDR3 bases are TGCAGTGCTAGGATAGCAGGGACAGAGACCCAGTACTTC.

This clonotype was detected many times. The V call is TRBV15, the J call TRBJ2-5, with 8 positions matching TRBD2. The CDR3 is 16 amino acids. The germline gives CDR1 LNHNV, CDR2 YYDKDF (reference sequence). Trimming cost V 0 bases and J 0 bases; bases outside gene matches: 3. CDR3 nucleotides: TGTGCCACCAGCAGAGAACGGGGGGGGTACCAAGAGACCCAGTACTTC. It is translated as CATSRERGGYQETQYF.